This T cell receptor (beta chain) was sequenced for a study of shared clonotypes between healthy human individuals. The V gene's germline CDR1 is MDHEN and CDR2 SYDVKM. The CDR3 extends over 15 amino acids. Trimming left V 5 bases short and J 10 bases short, with 21 bases between. Free of recent acute infections or vaccinations, the donors were healthy HIV-negative adults. Clones were sequenced by immunoSEQ multiplex PCR, and TCRdb holds only the in-frame ones, with some missing. This sample carries some 2 million clones, 85% to 95% of them seen once, and the ten largest clones take roughly 0.13%. The TCR was taken from a man younger than 30 in good health. Sequenced material: naive CD4+ T cells sorted from blood. Indicated subset: CD45RA+ positively selected. The J gene is TRBJ1-5, the V gene TRBV28, with D unresolved. The CDR3 bases are TGTGCCAGCAGTCCCGCGCAAGGTCAGAGTGAACCCCAGCATTTT. It is translated as CASSPAQGQSEPQHF.